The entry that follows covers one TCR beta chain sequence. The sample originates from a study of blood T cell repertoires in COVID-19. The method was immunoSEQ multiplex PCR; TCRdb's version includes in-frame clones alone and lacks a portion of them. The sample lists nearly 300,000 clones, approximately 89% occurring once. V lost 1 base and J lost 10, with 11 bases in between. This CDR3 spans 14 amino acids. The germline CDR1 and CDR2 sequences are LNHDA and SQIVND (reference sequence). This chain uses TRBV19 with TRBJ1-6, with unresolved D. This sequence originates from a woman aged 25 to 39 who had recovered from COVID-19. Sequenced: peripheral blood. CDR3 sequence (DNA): TGTGCCAGTAGTATAGGTCTTCGAGGATCACCCCTCCACTTT. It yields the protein CASSIGLRGSPLHF.